Following are 19 T cell receptor beta chains from one sample sequenced in a study of cytomegalovirus exposure and HLA in healthy donors. The PCR employed 60 Vbeta primers together with 13 Jbeta primers. Only in-frame clones appear in the TCRdb table, and some are missing; sequencing was by immunoSEQ multiplex PCR. The sample has 95,000 to 150,000 clones, roughly four fifths seen once. The sequenced sample consisted of PBMCs. The receptors were gathered from a woman between 45 and 65 years old in good health and CMV-seropositive.

The chain has TRBV19 and TRBJ1-4, with D uncertain. Germline V gene data show CDR1 as LNHDA and CDR2 as SQIVND (reference sequence). The CDR3 totals 14 residues. Trimming shortened V by 6 bases and J by 0 bases, and 8 bases separated the two germline ends. The CDR3 is CASRRLATNEKLFF. The DNA for the CDR3 is TGTGCCAGTAGACGCTTAGCAACTAATGAAAAACTGTTTTTT.

This chain joins TRBV10-3 and TRBJ2-7; TRBD1 agrees at 8 bases. Losses at the gene ends were 4 bases for V and 1 base for J; bases not matched to a gene: 0. Germline V gene sequence: CDR1 ENHRY, CDR2 SYGVKD. The CDR3 is made up of 13 amino acids. CDR3 coding DNA: TGTGCCATCAGTGGGACAGGGTCCTACGAGCAGTACTTC. Residues: CAISGTGSYEQYF.

This chain connects TRBV29-1 to TRBJ1-2, with 8 bases lining up with TRBD1. The CDR3 is 16 residues long. V shed 0 bases, J shed 4 bases, and the junction held 10 bases outside the gene matches. CDR1 SQVTM and CDR2 ANQGSEA come from the germline V gene. CDR3: CSVEEVPGTGGYGYTF. CDR3 DNA: TGCAGCGTTGAAGAGGTCCCCGGGACAGGTGGCTATGGCTACACCTTC.

This clone was observed a few times. The J gene is TRBJ2-3, the V gene TRBV19; no clear D gene. This CDR3 comprises 16 residues. Trimming shortened V by 8 bases and J by 1 base, and 19 bases separated the two germline ends. CDR1 is LNHDA and CDR2 is SQIVND in the germline V gene (reference sequence). This CDR3 reads CASRQVGWIGTDTQYF. The CDR3 nucleotides read TGTGCCAGTCGTCAGGTTGGGTGGATCGGCACAGATACGCAGTATTTT.

The sample holds a few counts of this clone. The CDR3 coding sequence is TGTGCCAGTAGTCGAGCCTCAGCCAAAAACATTCAGTACTTC. It specifies CASSRASAKNIQYF. The chain recombines TRBV19 with TRBJ2-4; no clear D gene. Trimming shortened V by 5 bases and J by 0 bases, and 8 bases separated the two germline ends. This CDR3 contains 14 residues. The germline V gene has CDR1 LNHDA and CDR2 SQIVND (reference sequence).

This clone was seen a few times. V gene TRBV4-1 combines with J gene TRBJ2-4; weak D call: TRBD2 (6 bases). There are 15 residues in the CDR3. Per the germline V gene, CDR1 is MGHRA and CDR2 is YSYEKL. Trimming pared 5 bases from V and 6 bases from J, leaving 17 bases between. The CDR3 DNA sequence: TGCGCCAGCAGCAAGGGAGGACCAACGCCAAACATTCAGTACTTC. Translated, it gives CASSKGGPTPNIQYF.

This rearrangement joins TRBV5-1 to TRBJ2-5; 7 bases fit TRBD1. The end of the DNA aligns better with TRBJ2-7, so the J call may be wrong. The V gene's germline CDR1 is SGHRS and CDR2 YFSETQ. There are 14 residues in the CDR3. CDR3 in amino acids: CASSPETGVHEQYF. The CDR3 DNA reads TGCGCCAGCAGTCCCGAAACAGGGGTCCACGAGCAGTACTTC.

The gene calls are TRBV5-1 and TRBJ2-4, with 9 bases matching TRBD1. This CDR3 spans 16 amino acids. V was clipped by 4 bases and J by 6 bases; unmatched bases: 11. Germline CDR1 SGHRS, CDR2 YFSETQ. The CDR3 region has the DNA TGCGCCAGCAGCCGGGAAGGGGACAGGGTTTTAAACATTCAGTACTTC. It translates to CASSREGDRVLNIQYF.

The genes are TRBV2 and TRBJ2-4, with 13 bases that match TRBD2. Germline CDR1 is SNHLY and CDR2 is FYNNEI. J gave up 3 bases and V 6 bases, and 5 bases lay outside the gene matches. This CDR3 has 16 amino acids. The chain's CDR3 is CASRGGLAGSKNIQYF. In DNA, the CDR3 is TGTGCCAGCAGGGGGGGACTAGCGGGGAGCAAAAACATTCAGTACTTC.

The chain joins TRBV12-5 to TRBJ2-4; D is possibly TRBD2 (6 bases). Trimming left V 5 bases short and J 3 bases short, with 11 bases between. From germline, CDR1 is LGHNT and CDR2 FRNRAP. The CDR3 extends over 14 amino acids. The CDR3 coding sequence is TGTGCTAGTGGTCTGGGGGGAGACAAAAACATTCAGTACTTC. Protein sequence: CASGLGGDKNIQYF.

CDR3: CASSSGRGSSYNSPLHF. CDR3 nucleotide sequence: TGTGCCAGCAGTTCAGGCCGGGGGAGCTCCTATAATTCACCCCTCCACTTT. The chain has TRBV7-2 and TRBJ1-6, with D perhaps matching TRBD1 (5 bases). Germline V lookup: CDR1 SGHTA, CDR2 FQGNSA. V gave up 6 bases and J gave up 0 bases, with 15 bases separating them. The CDR3 covers 17 residues. Full variable domain (remainder filled in from reference TRBV7-2 and TRBJ1-6): GAGVSQSPSNKVTEKGKDVELRCDPISGHTALYWYRQSLGQGLEFLIYFQGNSAPDKSGLPSDRFSAERTGGSVSTLTIQRTQQEDSAVYLCASSSGRGSSYNSPLHFGNGTRLTVT.

This chain uses TRBV28 with TRBJ1-5, with D tentatively TRBD1 (6 bases). The CDR3 sequence is 13 residues long. V was trimmed by 7 bases and J by 4 bases, leaving 11 bases between them. CDR1 and CDR2 from the germline V gene are MDHEN and SYDVKM. The CDR3 reads CASTEQGNQPQHF. The CDR3 DNA reads TGTGCCAGCACCGAACAGGGAAATCAGCCCCAGCATTTT.

This sequence joins TRBV5-5 and TRBJ2-3, with D maybe TRBD2 (5 bases). Trimming stripped 2 bases from V and 0 bases from J, with 10 bases between. This CDR3 contains 15 residues. Germline assignment: CDR1 SGHKS and CDR2 YYEKEE (reference sequence). The CDR3 nucleotides are TGTGCCAGCAGCTTTTCGGCGGGTAGCACAGATACGCAGTATTTT. This gives the protein CASSFSAGSTDTQYF. Full variable domain (outside the CDR3, taken from reference TRBV5-5 and TRBJ2-3): DAGVTQSPTHLIKTRGQQVTLRCSPISGHKSVSWYQQVLGQGPQFIFQYYEKEERGRGNFPDRFSARQFPNYSSELNVNALLLGDSALYLCASSFSAGSTDTQYFGPGTRLTVL.

The gene calls are TRBV2 and TRBJ2-5; maybe TRBD2 (6 bases). The J call could be wrong; TRBJ2-7 is a better fit for the DNA end. The germline gives CDR1 SNHLY, CDR2 FYNNEI. CDR3 length: 13 amino acids. The CDR3 is CASSQPGAYEQYF. Here the CDR3 DNA reads TGTGCCAGCAGTCAGCCGGGAGCCTACGAGCAGTACTTC.

The chain recombines TRBV15 with TRBJ1-6; D uncertain. The V and J ends lost 6 bases and 0 bases respectively, with 12 bases between them. Germline CDR1 and CDR2: LNHNV and YYDKDF (reference sequence). CDR3 length equals 16 residues. The CDR3 DNA is TGTGCCACCAGTGGAGGGCAGAGCTCCTATAATTCACCCCTCCACTTT. This codes for CATSGGQSSYNSPLHF.

The rearrangement uses TRBV4-1 and TRBJ2-3, with TRBD2 identical over 8 bases. This CDR3 has 16 amino acids. Trimming removed 2 bases from V and 6 bases from J; junction bases left unmatched: 10. Per the germline V gene, CDR1 is MGHRA and CDR2 is YSYEKL. Here the CDR3 reads CASSQIGGGPRDTQYF. Written as DNA, the CDR3 is TGCGCCAGCAGCCAAATCGGCGGGGGGCCCCGTGATACGCAGTATTTT.

For the CDR3, the DNA is TGCAGCGTTGATCTCTCAGCGGAGACCCAGTACTTC. It specifies CSVDLSAETQYF. The chain joins TRBV29-1 to TRBJ2-5; D uncertain. This CDR3 has 12 amino acids. V lost 3 bases to trimming and J lost 5 bases, with 10 bases between them. The V gene's germline CDR1 is SQVTM and CDR2 ANQGSEA.

This clone showed up just a few times. The chain is built from TRBV11-2 and TRBJ1-4; weak D call: TRBD1 (5 bases). Germline CDR1 is SGHAT and CDR2 is FQNNGV. CDR3 length equals 15 residues. The V end lost 4 bases, the J end lost 6 bases, and 15 bases lay between the germline ends. The CDR3 region has the DNA TGTGCCAGCAGCTCCCGGGGGATTAGAGATGAAAAACTGTTTTTT. This codes for CASSSRGIRDEKLFF.

This clone appeared once. J is TRBJ1-2 and V is TRBV19; 7 positions match TRBD1. This CDR3 spans 15 amino acids. The ends lost 9 bases at V and 2 bases at J; junction bases unmatched: 12. Germline lookup yields CDR1 LNHDA and CDR2 SQIVND (reference sequence). The CDR3 spells CASHIETGTNYGYTF. CDR3 nucleotides: TGTGCCAGCCATATAGAGACAGGGACAAACTATGGCTACACCTTC.